This entry is about one TCR beta chain. The protocol was immunoSEQ multiplex PCR, while the TCRdb copy is restricted to in-frame clones and leaves out a portion. The sample holds around 1.6 million clones, 95% to 99% seen once. This sample was included in a study of shared clonotypes between healthy human individuals. Germline trimming cut 6 bases from V and 1 base from J; bases unmatched to any gene: 13. CDR1 SGHVS and CDR2 FQNEAQ come from the germline V gene. The CDR3 runs to 18 residues. Sequenced sample: naive CD4+ T cells sorted from blood. The subset denotes: CD45RA+ positively selected. The J gene is TRBJ2-2, the V gene TRBV7-8, with 8 bases identical to TRBD2. This TCR was sampled from a man aged 25-40 years in good health. CDR3 in DNA: TGTGCCAGCAGGCCCACCCCGGCGAGCGGGGGGAACACCGGGGAGCTGTTTTTT. It yields the protein CASRPTPASGGNTGELFF.